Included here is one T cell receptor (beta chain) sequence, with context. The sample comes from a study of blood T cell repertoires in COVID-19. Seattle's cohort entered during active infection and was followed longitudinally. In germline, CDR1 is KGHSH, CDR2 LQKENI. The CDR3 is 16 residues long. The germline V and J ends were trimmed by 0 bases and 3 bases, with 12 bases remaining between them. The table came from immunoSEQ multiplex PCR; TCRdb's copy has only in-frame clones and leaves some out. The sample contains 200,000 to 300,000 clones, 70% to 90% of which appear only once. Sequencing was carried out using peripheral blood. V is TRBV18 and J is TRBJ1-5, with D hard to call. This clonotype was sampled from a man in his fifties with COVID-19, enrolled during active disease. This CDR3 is CASSPPGSQFNQPQHF. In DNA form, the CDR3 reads TGTGCCAGCTCACCACCCGGGAGTCAGTTCAATCAGCCCCAGCATTTT.